This T cell receptor (beta chain) was recovered during a study of identical twins. One entry per CDR3 protein results from TCRdb running MiXCR on the 5' RACE reads. The sample gives around 250,000 distinct CDR3 sequences, about 8% of which show up once; approximately 3% is in the top ten. There are 15 residues in the CDR3. The V end was cut by 4 bases, the J end by 2 bases, with 13 bases between. CDR1 and CDR2 from the germline V gene are SEHNR and FQNEAQ (reference sequence). This clonotype was counted a few times. The sample was also reused in another study, on yellow fever vaccine responses in identical twins.

The chain is built from TRBV7-9 and TRBJ2-3, with a weak D call TRBD2 (5 bases). Sequenced material: CD8+ T cells sorted from blood. This TCR derives from a woman aged 18-29 years in good health. The CDR3 is CASSYDRGITDTQYF. In nucleotides, the CDR3 is TGTGCCAGCAGCTACGATCGGGGAATCACAGATACGCAGTATTTT.